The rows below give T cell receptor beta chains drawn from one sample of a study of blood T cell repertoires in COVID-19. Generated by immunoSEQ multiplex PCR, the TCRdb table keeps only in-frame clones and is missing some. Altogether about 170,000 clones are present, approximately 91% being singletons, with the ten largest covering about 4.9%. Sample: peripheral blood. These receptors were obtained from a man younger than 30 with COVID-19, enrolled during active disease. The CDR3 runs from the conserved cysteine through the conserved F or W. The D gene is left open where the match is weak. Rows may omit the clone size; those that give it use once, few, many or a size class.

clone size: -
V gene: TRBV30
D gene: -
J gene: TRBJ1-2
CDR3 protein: CAWSTGNGYTF
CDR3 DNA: TGTGCCTGGAGTACGGGGAACGGCTACACCTTC

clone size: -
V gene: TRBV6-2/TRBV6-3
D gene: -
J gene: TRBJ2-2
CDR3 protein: CASSHFISEAERDTGELFF
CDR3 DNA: TGTGCCAGCAGTCACTTCATTAGTGAGGCCGAGAGGGACACCGGGGAGCTGTTTTTT

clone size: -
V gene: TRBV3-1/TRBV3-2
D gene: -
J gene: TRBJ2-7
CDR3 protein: CASSPVSGTHEQYF
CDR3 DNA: TGTGCCAGCAGCCCGGTATCGGGAACCCACGAGCAGTACTTC

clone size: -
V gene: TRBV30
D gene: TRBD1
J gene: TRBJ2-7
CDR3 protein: CAWSWDRGYEQYF
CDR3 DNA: TGTGCCTGGAGTTGGGACAGGGGGTACGAGCAGTACTTC

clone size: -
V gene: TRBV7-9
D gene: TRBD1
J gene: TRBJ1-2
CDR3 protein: CASAGQSNYGYTF
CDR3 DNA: TGTGCCAGCGCGGGACAGTCTAACTATGGCTACACCTTC

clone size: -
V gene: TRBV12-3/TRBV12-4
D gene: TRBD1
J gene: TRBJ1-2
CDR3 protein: CASTKTGAWGYTF
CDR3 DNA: TGTGCCAGCACCAAGACAGGGGCCTGGGGCTACACCTTC

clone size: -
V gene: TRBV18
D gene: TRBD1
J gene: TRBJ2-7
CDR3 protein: CASSQKLASQGANEQYF
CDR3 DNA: TGTGCCAGCTCACAAAAGCTCGCGTCACAGGGGGCTAACGAGCAGTACTTC

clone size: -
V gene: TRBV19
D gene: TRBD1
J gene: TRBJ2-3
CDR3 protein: CASIPGTGANTQYF
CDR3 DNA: TGTGCCAGTATCCCCGGGACAGGGGCAAATACGCAGTATTTT

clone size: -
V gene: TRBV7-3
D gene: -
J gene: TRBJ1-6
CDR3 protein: CASSLKGLGASPLHF
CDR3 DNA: TGTGCCAGCAGCTTAAAGGGCTTGGGGGCTTCACCCCTCCACTTT

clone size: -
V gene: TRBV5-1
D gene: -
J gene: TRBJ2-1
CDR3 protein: CASSRSGTLSEQFF
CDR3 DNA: TGCGCCAGCAGCAGGTCCGGGACTCTAAGCGAGCAGTTCTTC

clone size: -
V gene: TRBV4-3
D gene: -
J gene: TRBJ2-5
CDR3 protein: CASSPGTQRYQETQYF
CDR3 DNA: TGCGCCAGCAGCCCCGGGACTCAGAGGTACCAAGAGACCCAGTACTTC

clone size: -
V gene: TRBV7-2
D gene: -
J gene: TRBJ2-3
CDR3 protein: CASSSRTGSTQYF
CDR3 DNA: TGTGCCAGCAGCTCCCGGACTGGGAGTACGCAGTATTTT

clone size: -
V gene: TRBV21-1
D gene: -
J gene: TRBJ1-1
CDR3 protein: CASSKFQGAEAFF
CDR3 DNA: TGTGCCAGCAGCAAATTCCAGGGGGCTGAAGCTTTCTTT

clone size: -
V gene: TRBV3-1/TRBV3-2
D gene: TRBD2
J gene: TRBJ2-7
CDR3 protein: CASRPTSGGTEQYF
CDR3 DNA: TGTGCCAGCAGACCTACTAGCGGGGGGACCGAGCAGTACTTC

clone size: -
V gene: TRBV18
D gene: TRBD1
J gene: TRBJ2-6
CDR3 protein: CASSPGQGVSGANVLTF
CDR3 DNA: TGTGCCAGCTCACCGGGACAGGGGGTTTCAGGGGCCAACGTCCTGACTTTC

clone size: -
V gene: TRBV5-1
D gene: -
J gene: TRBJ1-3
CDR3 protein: CASSFGAPGNTIYF
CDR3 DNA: TGCGCCAGCAGCTTCGGAGCTCCTGGAAACACCATATATTTT

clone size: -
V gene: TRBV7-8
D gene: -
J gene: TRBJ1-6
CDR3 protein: CASSLGGPSWGSPLHF
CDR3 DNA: TGTGCCAGCAGCTTAGGGGGCCCCAGTTGGGGTTCACCCCTCCACTTT

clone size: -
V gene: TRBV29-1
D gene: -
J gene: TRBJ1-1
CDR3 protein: CSAEGREVTEAFF
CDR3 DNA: TGCAGCGCGGAAGGGCGGGAGGTCACTGAAGCTTTCTTT

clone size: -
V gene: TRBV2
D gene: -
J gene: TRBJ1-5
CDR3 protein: CASRDRYQPQHF
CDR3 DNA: TGTGCCAGCAGGGACAGATATCAGCCCCAGCATTTT

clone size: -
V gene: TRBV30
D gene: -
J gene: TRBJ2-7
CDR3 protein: CAWRESSYEQYF
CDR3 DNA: TGTGCCTGGAGGGAGTCCTCCTACGAGCAGTACTTC

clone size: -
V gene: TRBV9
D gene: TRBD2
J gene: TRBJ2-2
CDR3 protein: CASSVALAGGPDTGELFF
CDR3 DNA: TGTGCCAGCAGCGTAGCGCTAGCGGGAGGGCCGGACACCGGGGAGCTGTTTTTT

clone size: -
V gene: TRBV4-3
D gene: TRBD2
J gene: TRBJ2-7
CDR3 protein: CASSQDWTSGRVYEQYF
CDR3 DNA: TGCGCCAGCAGCCAGGATTGGACTAGCGGGAGGGTGTACGAGCAGTACTTC

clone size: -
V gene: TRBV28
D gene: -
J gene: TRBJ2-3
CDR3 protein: CASSLRNTDTQYF
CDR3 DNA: TGTGCCAGCAGTTTGCGAAACACAGATACGCAGTATTTT

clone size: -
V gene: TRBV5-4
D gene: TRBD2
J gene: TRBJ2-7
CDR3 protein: CASSFGGRGYEQYF
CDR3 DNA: TGTGCCAGCAGCTTTGGCGGGAGGGGTTACGAGCAGTACTTC

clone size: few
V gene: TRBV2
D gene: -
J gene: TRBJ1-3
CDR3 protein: CASSEWAGEGGNTIYF
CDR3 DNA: TGTGCCAGCAGTGAATGGGCAGGGGAGGGTGGAAACACCATATATTTT

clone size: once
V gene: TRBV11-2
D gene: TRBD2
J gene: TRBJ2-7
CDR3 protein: CASSSTSGHYEQYF
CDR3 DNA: TGTGCCAGCAGCTCGACTAGCGGTCACTACGAGCAGTACTTC

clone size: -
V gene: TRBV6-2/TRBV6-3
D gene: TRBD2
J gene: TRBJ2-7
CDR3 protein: CASSILAVSSYEQYF
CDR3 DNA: TGTGCCAGCAGTATTCTAGCGGTGAGCTCCTACGAGCAGTACTTC

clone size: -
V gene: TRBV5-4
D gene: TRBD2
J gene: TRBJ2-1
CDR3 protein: CASSAGLASSSYNEQFF
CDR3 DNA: TGTGCCAGCAGCGCAGGACTAGCGAGTAGCTCCTACAATGAGCAGTTCTTC

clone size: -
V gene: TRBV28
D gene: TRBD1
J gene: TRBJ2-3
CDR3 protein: CASSWGTGGTDTQYF
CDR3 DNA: TGTGCCAGCAGTTGGGGGACAGGGGGCACAGATACGCAGTATTTT

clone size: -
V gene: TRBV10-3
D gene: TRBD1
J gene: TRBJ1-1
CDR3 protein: CAISEARSQGEGTEAFF
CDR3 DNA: TGTGCCATCAGTGAGGCTCGATCACAGGGGGAGGGCACTGAAGCTTTCTTT

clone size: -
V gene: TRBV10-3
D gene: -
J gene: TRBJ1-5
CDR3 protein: CAISESRYRDSNQPQHF
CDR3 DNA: TGTGCCATCAGTGAGTCCCGTTACAGGGATAGCAATCAGCCCCAGCATTTT

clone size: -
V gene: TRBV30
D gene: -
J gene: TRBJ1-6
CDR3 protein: CAWRESESPLHF
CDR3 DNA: TGTGCCTGGAGGGAGTCCGAGTCACCCCTCCACTTT

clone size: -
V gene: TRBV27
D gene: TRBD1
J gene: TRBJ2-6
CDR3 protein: CASSPTGYNVLTF
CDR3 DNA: TGTGCCAGCAGTCCGACAGGGTACAACGTCCTGACTTTC

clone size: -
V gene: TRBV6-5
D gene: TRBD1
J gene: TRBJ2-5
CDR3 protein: CASSYYGTGIQETQYF
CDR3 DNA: TGTGCCAGCAGTTACTATGGGACAGGGATTCAAGAGACCCAGTACTTC

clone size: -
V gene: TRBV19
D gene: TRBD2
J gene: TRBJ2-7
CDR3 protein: CASSPLAGDGYEQYF
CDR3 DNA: TGTGCCAGTAGTCCCCTAGCGGGAGATGGGTACGAGCAGTACTTC

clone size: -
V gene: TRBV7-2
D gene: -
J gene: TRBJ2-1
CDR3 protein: CASSLAPSSYNEQFF
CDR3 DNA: TGTGCCAGCAGCTTAGCGCCGAGCTCCTACAATGAGCAGTTCTTC

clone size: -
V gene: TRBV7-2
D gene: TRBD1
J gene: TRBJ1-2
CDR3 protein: CASSQRDSNYGYTF
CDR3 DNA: TGTGCCAGCAGCCAAAGGGACAGTAACTATGGCTACACCTTC

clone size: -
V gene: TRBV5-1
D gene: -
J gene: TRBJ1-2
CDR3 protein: CASSLERMRGYTF
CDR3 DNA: TGCGCCAGCAGCTTGGAGAGGATGCGTGGCTACACCTTC

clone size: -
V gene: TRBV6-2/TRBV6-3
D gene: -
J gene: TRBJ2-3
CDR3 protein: CASSYSWTEDTQYF
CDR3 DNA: TGTGCCAGCAGTTACTCCTGGACTGAAGATACGCAGTATTTT